A selection of T cell receptor beta chains follows, all from one sample in a study of cytomegalovirus exposure and HLA in healthy donors. Clones were read by immunoSEQ multiplex PCR, and TCRdb kept only the in-frame ones, dropping some. The sample holds more than 150,000 clones, 81% seen once. The material sequenced was PBMCs. The source of these receptors is a man aged 45-65 years in good health and CMV-seronegative. Both conserved end residues are trimmed from each CDR3. A row's size may be missing; if present it is once, few, many or a size class.

CDR3 length: 13
V gene: TRBV5-1
clone size: once
CDR3 protein: ASSLTGGPYNEQF

CDR3 length: 12
V gene: TRBV19
clone size: few
CDR3 protein: ASSIVQGTYEQY

CDR3 length: 14
V gene: TRBV7-2
clone size: -
CDR3 protein: ASSLSPWTGSYGYT

CDR3 length: 13
V gene: TRBV9
clone size: -
CDR3 protein: ASSVVGGVGETQY

CDR3 length: 13
V gene: TRBV30
clone size: few
CDR3 protein: AWAREGQGGYGYT

CDR3 length: 14
V gene: TRBV7-9
clone size: -
CDR3 protein: SSSYVMFGAVNEQF

CDR3 length: 14
V gene: TRBV4-3
clone size: -
CDR3 protein: ASSQDPSSPSDTQY

CDR3 length: 15
V gene: TRBV19
clone size: -
CDR3 protein: ASSILPRGPNTGELF

CDR3 length: 13
V gene: TRBV6-4
clone size: -
CDR3 protein: ASSDHRMGNYGYT

CDR3 length: 12
V gene: TRBV10-3
clone size: few
CDR3 protein: AISDSIDNSPLH

CDR3 length: 12
V gene: TRBV7-2
clone size: -
CDR3 protein: ASSFGLGSEGQY

CDR3 length: 13
V gene: TRBV5-1
clone size: -
CDR3 protein: ASSLSRANTDTQY

CDR3 length: 16
V gene: TRBV9
clone size: -
CDR3 protein: ASSVGTGLMSGANVLT

CDR3 length: 13
V gene: TRBV11-2
clone size: -
CDR3 protein: ASSLGTADNSPLH